The clone carrying this TCR beta chain was counted only a few times. What it binds is unknown. The data derive from a study of cytomegalovirus exposure and HLA in healthy donors. The PCR used 60 Vbeta and 13 Jbeta primers. Sequencing used immunoSEQ multiplex PCR; TCRdb keeps in-frame clones, though not all of them. The sample carries roughly 140,000 clones, roughly 79% recorded once. Looked up from germline, CDR1 is SGHNT and CDR2 is YYREEE (reference sequence). The CDR3 is 13 amino acids. Trimming took 1 base from V and 4 from J, leaving 7 bases between them. Whole-study findings and limits: Within an earlier analysis, most TCR beta V segments proved productive either about 90% or about 30% of the time. As immune exposure information, only CMV serostatus was available. Later work associated around 18,000 TCR beta sequences with HLA alleles at 0.05 false discovery rate. The study labeled 180 or so TCR beta chains cytomegalovirus-associated.

What was sequenced was PBMCs. The chain is built from TRBV5-4 and TRBJ2-3; D not certain. The TCR comes from a woman aged 25-40 years in good health and CMV-seronegative. CDR3 protein: CASSLSLADTQYF. The CDR3 DNA is TGTGCCAGCAGCTTGTCACTGGCAGATACGCAGTATTTT. The variable domain in full, with the rest retrieved from reference TRBV5-4 and TRBJ2-3, is ETGVTQSPTHLIKTRGQQVTLRCSSQSGHNTVSWYQQALGQGPQFIFQYYREEENGRGNFPPRFSGLQFPNYSSELNVNALELDDSALYLCASSLSLADTQYFGPGTRLTVL.